The 27 T cell receptor beta chains below come from one sample, sequenced in a study of OX40 agonist ivuxolimab in advanced cancers. Method: immunoSEQ multiplex PCR; TCRdb's copy keeps in-frame clones and lacks some. The table has about 58,000 clones, around 78% seen once. The sample here was CD4+ or CD8+ T cells sorted from blood, taken in a trial of the OX40 agonist ivuxolimab. Receptor source: an adult with an advanced solid tumor such as melanoma, head and neck, liver or kidney cancer.

This chain uses TRBV27 with TRBJ1-2, with 8 bases lining up with TRBD1. Germline-derived CDR1 and CDR2 are MNHEY and SMNVEV (reference sequence). The CDR3 has 15 amino acids. The V and J ends lost 0 bases and 4 bases, in that order; junction bases with no gene match: 4. Here the CDR3 reads CASSLSTGASYGYTF. Here the CDR3 DNA reads TGTGCCAGCAGTTTATCGACAGGGGCGTCCTATGGCTACACCTTC.

This clone came up a few times. The chain employs TRBV2 and TRBJ1-5; maybe TRBD1 (5 bases). The germline V and J ends were trimmed by 4 bases and 6 bases, with 22 bases remaining between them. The CDR3 spans 17 residues. The germline V gene encodes CDR1 SNHLY and CDR2 FYNNEI. CDR3 in DNA: TGTGCCAGCAGTGGTCCCAATTACAGGAATTCTGGTCAGCCCCAGCATTTT. It encodes CASSGPNYRNSGQPQHF. Full variable domain (missing parts from reference TRBV2 and TRBJ1-5): EPEVTQTPSHQVTQMGQEVILRCVPISNHLYFYWYRQILGQKVEFLVSFYNNEISEKSEIFDDQFSVERPDGSNFTLKIRSTKLEDSAMYFCASSGPNYRNSGQPQHFGDGTRLSIL.

The rearrangement joins TRBV6-6 to TRBJ2-7; possible D gene TRBD1, 6 bases. There are 14 residues in the CDR3. Germline CDR1 is MNHNY and CDR2 is SVGAGI (reference sequence). V dropped 2 bases and J dropped 0 bases, with 8 bases sitting between them. Here the CDR3 DNA reads TGTGCCAGCAGTTACAGGGGGAGCTCCTACGAGCAGTACTTC. It yields the protein CASSYRGSSYEQYF.

The chain joins TRBV11-3 to TRBJ2-5; 7 bases are a match to TRBD1. CDR3 length: 16 residues. V trimming: 3 bases; J trimming: 5 bases; junction bases outside the gene matches: 12. Germline-derived CDR1 and CDR2 are SGHNT and YENEEA. CDR3 bases: TGTGCCAGCAGCTTTCTGAAGTCGACAGGGTCGGAGACCCAGTACTTC. Encoded protein: CASSFLKSTGSETQYF. Based on the CDR3 plus reference TRBV11-3 and TRBJ2-5, the full variable domain is EAGVVQSPRYKIIEKKQPVAFWCNPISGHNTLYWYLQNLGQGPELLIRYENEEAVDDSQLPKDRFSAERLKGVDSTLKIQPAELGDSAVYLCASSFLKSTGSETQYFGPGTRLLVL.

This rearrangement joins TRBV6-1 to TRBJ1-2; 8 bases line up with TRBD1. Germline V gives CDR1 MNHNS, CDR2 SASEGT. The V and J ends lost 6 bases and 3 bases, in that order; junction bases with no gene match: 6. The length of the CDR3 is 14 residues. CDR3 DNA sequence: TGTGCCAGCAGGGAACCGGGACAGGACTATGGCTACACCTTC. Amino acid sequence: CASREPGQDYGYTF.

The CDR3 sequence is CAISEQPDNYGYTF. The CDR3 region has the DNA TGTGCCATCAGTGAACAGCCGGATAACTATGGCTACACCTTC. The J gene is TRBJ1-2, the V gene TRBV10-3; no definite D call. Germline V lookup: CDR1 ENHRY, CDR2 SYGVKD. The germline V and J ends were trimmed by 3 bases and 1 base, with 9 bases remaining between them. CDR3 length equals 14 residues.

The rearrangement links TRBV28 to TRBJ1-3; D is uncertain. This CDR3 contains 13 residues. V dropped 7 bases and J dropped 1 base, with 8 bases sitting between them. CDR1 is MDHEN and CDR2 is SYDVKM in the germline V gene. The chain's CDR3 is CASINLSGNTIYF. CDR3 nucleotide sequence: TGTGCCAGCATCAATCTATCTGGAAACACCATATATTTT.

This chain links TRBV11-3 with TRBJ1-6, with TRBD1 identical over 8 bases. V lost 7 bases, J lost 6 bases, and 5 bases stayed unmatched. Looked up from germline, CDR1 is SGHNT and CDR2 is YENEEA. The length of the CDR3 is 14 residues. Here the CDR3 DNA reads TGTGCCAGCAACTCAGGGGGCACTAATTCACCCCTCCACTTT. Translating gives CASNSGGTNSPLHF.

This rearrangement joins TRBV7-8 to TRBJ2-1; maybe TRBD2 (5 bases). The V and J ends lost 1 base and 6 bases respectively, with 16 bases between them. Germline lookup yields CDR1 SGHVS and CDR2 FQNEAQ. The CDR3 consists of 16 residues. CDR3 protein: CASSLERVTYSNEQFF. CDR3 sequence (DNA): TGTGCCAGCAGCTTAGAGAGGGTCACCTACTCCAATGAGCAGTTCTTC.

The chain links TRBV4-1 to TRBJ1-4; 7 nucleotides align to TRBD1. The CDR3 contains 16 residues. V dropped 1 base and J dropped 7; count of bases not matched to a gene: 9. The germline V gene encodes CDR1 MGHRA and CDR2 YSYEKL. This CDR3 is CASSQGQGRFTEKLFF. For the CDR3, the DNA is TGCGCCAGCAGCCAAGGACAGGGACGGTTCACTGAAAAACTGTTTTTT.

The chain recombines TRBV6-1 with TRBJ2-1; TRBD1 aligns across 8 bases. This CDR3 has 13 amino acids. Germline values: CDR1 MNHNS, CDR2 SASEGT. Trimming removed 2 bases from V and 7 bases from J; junction bases left unmatched: 1. The DNA for the CDR3 is TGTGCCAGCAGTGAACAGGGGGCGAATGAGCAGTTCTTC. Encoded protein: CASSEQGANEQFF.

The chain links TRBV28 to TRBJ1-5; TRBD1 is a possible D gene (6 bases). Deletions cut 5 bases from V and 5 bases from J, with 16 bases between. The CDR3 covers 15 residues. CDR1 is MDHEN, CDR2 SYDVKM, per germline. CDR3 DNA: TGTGCCAGCAGTCCCCTTAGGGGGGCTGATCAGCCCCAGCATTTT. This gives the protein CASSPLRGADQPQHF.

The genes are TRBV9 and TRBJ1-1, with 8 bases identical to TRBD1. The CDR3 has 14 residues. V lost 4 bases, J lost 3 bases, and 5 bases stayed unmatched. Germline assignment: CDR1 SGDLS and CDR2 YYNGEE. CDR3 sequence reads: CASSLLDRDTEAFF. CDR3 DNA: TGTGCCAGCAGCCTACTGGACAGGGACACTGAAGCTTTCTTT.

This chain joins TRBV7-2 and TRBJ2-1; 9 bases agree with TRBD1. After removal of 0 bases from V and 0 bases from J, the junction contained 18 bases not matched to a gene. Germline CDR1 SGHTA, CDR2 FQGNSA. There are 22 residues in the CDR3. DNA for the CDR3: TGTGCCAGCAGCTTAGCGCATCCTGGGACAGGGTTACACCCCAGCTCCTACAATGAGCAGTTCTTC. Translation: CASSLAHPGTGLHPSSYNEQFF.

The chain uses TRBV7-9 and TRBJ1-2; no definite D call. The V gene's germline CDR1 is SEHNR and CDR2 FQNEAQ (reference sequence). The V and J ends lost 8 bases and 8 bases respectively, with 6 bases between them. This CDR3 is 9 amino acids long. CDR3 sequence reads: CASAGGYTF. CDR3 nucleotides: TGTGCCAGCGCTGGGGGCTACACCTTC.

This clone was observed a few times. The chain carries TRBV7-8 and TRBJ1-1; a weak D match, TRBD1 (5 bases). Between the trimmed V and J ends, which lost 5 bases and 0 bases, there was a span of 10 bases. Looked up from germline, CDR1 is SGHVS and CDR2 is FQNEAQ. This CDR3 has 14 amino acids. The CDR3 protein is CASSETGVNTEAFF. CDR3 DNA: TGTGCCAGCAGCGAAACGGGGGTGAACACTGAAGCTTTCTTT.

The CDR3 bases are TGTGCCAGCAGCGTAGCCCCGGGGACAGATACGCAGTATTTT. Protein product: CASSVAPGTDTQYF. This chain links TRBV9 with TRBJ2-3; D is perhaps TRBD2 (5 bases). The CDR3 spans 14 residues. The germline gives CDR1 SGDLS, CDR2 YYNGEE. V lost 0 bases, J lost 3 bases, and 8 bases lay in between.

The gene calls are TRBV6-1 and TRBJ1-3; 8 positions match TRBD1. This CDR3 comprises 12 residues. V dropped 8 bases and J dropped 8; count of bases not matched to a gene: 5. The germline V gene has CDR1 MNHNS and CDR2 SASEGT. The CDR3 is CASRQGAYTIYF. CDR3 nucleotides: TGTGCCAGCCGGCAGGGGGCTTACACCATATATTTT.

The V gene is TRBV9, the J gene TRBJ2-2; TRBD1 aligns across 7 bases. CDR3 length: 16 residues. Trimming at V came to 4 bases and at J to 0 bases, leaving 6 bases not matched to a gene. Per the germline V gene, CDR1 is SGDLS and CDR2 is YYNGEE. CDR3 DNA sequence: TGTGCCAGCAGCAAGACGGGGACAGCGAACACCGGGGAGCTGTTTTTT. It yields the protein CASSKTGTANTGELFF. The complete variable domain, with remaining parts taken from reference TRBV9 and TRBJ2-2, reads DSGVTQTPKHLITATGQRVTLRCSPRSGDLSVYWYQQSLDQGLQFLIQYYNGEERAKGNILERFSAQQFPDLHSELNLSSLELGDSALYFCASSKTGTANTGELFFGEGSRLTVL.

This clone came up once. The rearrangement joins TRBV4-3 to TRBJ2-3, with TRBD2 matching 14 bases. J lost 8 bases, V lost 5 bases, and 6 bases had no gene match. Germline V gene sequence: CDR1 LGHNA, CDR2 YSLEER. There are 15 residues in the CDR3. Here the CDR3 reads CASSSGTSGGGTQYF. CDR3 bases: TGCGCCAGCAGCTCCGGGACTAGCGGGGGTGGTACGCAGTATTTT.

V and J are TRBV9 and TRBJ2-1; no clear D. Looked up from germline, CDR1 is SGDLS and CDR2 is YYNGEE. The V and J ends lost 2 bases and 4 bases respectively, with 7 bases between them. This CDR3 region has 13 residues. This chain's CDR3 is CASSVLSYNEQFF. The CDR3 DNA sequence: TGTGCCAGCAGCGTCCTGAGTTACAATGAGCAGTTCTTC.

J is TRBJ1-1 and V is TRBV2; 12 positions agree with TRBD1. V dropped 8 bases and J dropped 7; count of bases not matched to a gene: 8. Germline loops: CDR1 SNHLY, CDR2 FYNNEI. The CDR3 loop spans 14 amino acids. CDR3 amino acids: CASARDRGPNEAFF. The CDR3 coding sequence is TGTGCCAGCGCGAGGGACAGGGGGCCGAATGAAGCTTTCTTT. The full variable domain, with the rest looked up from reference TRBV2 and TRBJ1-1, is EPEVTQTPSHQVTQMGQEVILRCVPISNHLYFYWYRQILGQKVEFLVSFYNNEISEKSEIFDDQFSVERPDGSNFTLKIRSTKLEDSAMYFCASARDRGPNEAFFGQGTRLTVV.

The V gene is TRBV5-6, the J gene TRBJ2-1; 13 nucleotides match TRBD2. Germline V gene sequence: CDR1 SGHDT, CDR2 YYEEEE. This CDR3 spans 16 amino acids. Trimming at V came to 4 bases and at J to 2 bases, leaving 3 bases not matched to a gene. Here the CDR3 reads CASSRGLAGTYNEQFF. DNA of the CDR3: TGTGCCAGCAGCCGGGGACTAGCGGGGACCTACAATGAGCAGTTCTTC.

The table lists this clone with a few counts. This chain connects TRBV27 to TRBJ2-1; D is perhaps TRBD2 (5 bases). The CDR3 is made up of 15 amino acids. CDR1 and CDR2 (germline): MNHEY, SMNVEV (reference sequence). Between the trimmed V and J ends, which lost 4 bases and 8 bases, there was a span of 18 bases. The CDR3 here is CASSSHTTYGDEQFF. CDR3 sequence (DNA): TGTGCCAGCAGTTCCCACACCACGTACGGGGATGAGCAGTTCTTC.

This chain links TRBV10-1 with TRBJ2-1; 14 positions match TRBD2. The length of the CDR3 is 15 residues. Germline V CDR1 and CDR2: WNHNN, SYGVQD (reference sequence). V was clipped by 7 bases and J by 4 bases; unmatched bases: 3. The CDR3 sequence: CASIGTSGGYNEQFF. The CDR3 DNA is TGCGCCAGCATTGGGACTAGCGGGGGTTACAATGAGCAGTTCTTC.

This chain links TRBV2 with TRBJ1-1, with unresolved D. The CDR3 is 13 residues long. Trimming cost V 7 bases and J 10 bases, with 19 bases left between them. CDR1 is SNHLY, CDR2 FYNNEI, per germline. The CDR3 here is CASTEIRSEGAFF. The CDR3 DNA sequence: TGTGCCAGCACTGAGATAAGGTCGGAGGGAGCTTTCTTT.

The V call is TRBV5-6, the J call TRBJ2-3, with no clear D. CDR3 length: 13 amino acids. CDR1 is SGHDT, CDR2 YYEEEE, per germline. Between the trimmed V and J ends, which lost 0 bases and 1 base, there was a span of 3 bases. DNA of the CDR3: TGTGCCAGCAGCTTGGGTGGCACAGATACGCAGTATTTT. Translation gives CASSLGGTDTQYF.